This TCR beta chain was sequenced for a study of T cell responses to AZD1222 COVID-19 vaccine. On this clone itself: As yet, its antigen is unknown.

Assay used: immunoSEQ multiplex PCR; TCRdb lists only in-frame clones, some missing. This sample carries about 86,000 clones, 70% to 90% of them seen once, and the ten largest clones take about an eighth. Study observations and caveats: White British donors predominated, females outnumbered males, and clonal diversity was possibly underestimated.

CDR3 length equals 12 residues. V was cut by 10 bases and J by 4 bases, with 13 bases left in between. Germline CDR1 SNHLY, CDR2 FYNNEI. The TCR sequence derives from an adult who received the AZD1222 COVID-19 vaccine. The V gene is TRBV2, the J gene TRBJ1-2; D perhaps matches TRBD1 (5 bases). The sample consisted of peripheral blood, taken 28 days after the second AZD1222 dose. The CDR3: CAKQGQGYGYTF. The CDR3 DNA reads as TGTGCCAAACAAGGTCAGGGCTATGGCTACACCTTC.